This T cell receptor beta chain was sequenced in a study of immune cell composition in non-small cell lung cancer. Study-wide results and limits: Tumour TCR-beta clonality was not significantly tied to smoking pack-years.

On this clone: Its antigen is not identified.

The CDR3 runs to 18 residues. Germline CDR1 WNHNN, CDR2 SYGVQD (reference sequence). V trimming: 4 bases; J trimming: 0 bases; junction bases outside the gene matches: 8. The table came from immunoSEQ multiplex PCR; TCRdb's copy has only in-frame clones and leaves some out. The sample includes roughly 4,400 clones, about 80% seen only once; the top ten take about an eighth. The sequenced sample consisted of lung tumor tissue. The receptor was derived from a human donor with non-small cell lung cancer. The chain joins TRBV10-1 to TRBJ2-1; 11 bases map to TRBD2. In DNA, the CDR3 is TGCGCCAGCAGTGCCCGGACTAGCGGGCCTTCCTCCTACAATGAGCAGTTCTTC. It codes for CASSARTSGPSSYNEQFF.